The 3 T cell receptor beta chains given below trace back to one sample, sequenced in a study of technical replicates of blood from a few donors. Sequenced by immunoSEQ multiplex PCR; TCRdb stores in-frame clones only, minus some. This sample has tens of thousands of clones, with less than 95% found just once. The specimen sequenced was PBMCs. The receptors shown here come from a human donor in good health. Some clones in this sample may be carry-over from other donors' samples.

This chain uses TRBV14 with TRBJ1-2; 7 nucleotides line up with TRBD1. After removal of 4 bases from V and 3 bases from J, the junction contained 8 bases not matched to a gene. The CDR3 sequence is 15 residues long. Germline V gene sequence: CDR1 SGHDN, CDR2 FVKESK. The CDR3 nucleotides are TGTGCCAGCAGCCTTGGGACAGCATCCCACTATGGCTACACCTTC. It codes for CASSLGTASHYGYTF.

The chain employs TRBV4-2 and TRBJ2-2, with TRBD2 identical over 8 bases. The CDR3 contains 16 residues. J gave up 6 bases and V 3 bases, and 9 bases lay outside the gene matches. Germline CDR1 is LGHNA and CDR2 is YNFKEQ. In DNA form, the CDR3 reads TGTGCCAGCAGCCAGACCCCGGGACTAGTGGCCGGGGAGCTGTTTTTT. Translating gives CASSQTPGLVAGELFF.

The CDR3 reads CASSFPGTGRRGAGELFF. Here the CDR3 DNA reads TGTGCCAGCAGCTTTCCCGGGACAGGGAGACGGGGGGCCGGGGAGCTGTTTTTT. The chain is built from TRBV7-2 and TRBJ2-2; 9 bases align to TRBD1. The ends lost 3 bases at V and 6 bases at J; junction bases unmatched: 14. Germline values: CDR1 SGHTA, CDR2 FQGNSA. The CDR3 spans 18 residues.